This T cell receptor beta chain was sequenced during a study of CD4 T cells in relation to SARS-CoV-2 and coronaviruses. The wider study: PBMCs were cultured with antigen for over 8 days before TCR beta sequencing.

Assay: immunoSEQ multiplex PCR; the TCRdb copy retains only in-frame clones and omits some. The top ten clones hold 15% to 20% of a sample with fewer than 25,000 clones, around four fifths of them seen once. Germline CDR1 and CDR2: SGHRS and YFSETQ. The V end lost 0 bases, the J end lost 8 bases, and 11 bases lay between the germline ends. This CDR3 is built from 13 residues. General study points: In roughly 60% of donors, memory CD4+ clonotypes crossrecognized SARS-CoV-2 and at least one common cold coronavirus spike.

Before the COVID-19 pandemic, during about 2011-2018, CD4+ T cells were taken from unexposed donors. Isolation of CD4+ T cells took place after approximately 11 days in culture. Testing used SARS-CoV-2 S/N and four cold-coronavirus spikes on unexposed-donor CD4+ T cells, cells permitting. Cultures received half-medium IL-2 refreshes on days 3 and 7. With respect to this clone: Its target is not known.

The clonotype comes from a human donor in good health. The chain is built from TRBV5-1 and TRBJ1-1; maybe TRBD1 (5 bases). The sample was CD4+ T cells from PBMCs, cultured in vitro. The DNA for the CDR3 is TGCGCCAGCAGCTTGGGAGACAGACAGGAAGCTTTCTTT. Translated: CASSLGDRQEAFF.